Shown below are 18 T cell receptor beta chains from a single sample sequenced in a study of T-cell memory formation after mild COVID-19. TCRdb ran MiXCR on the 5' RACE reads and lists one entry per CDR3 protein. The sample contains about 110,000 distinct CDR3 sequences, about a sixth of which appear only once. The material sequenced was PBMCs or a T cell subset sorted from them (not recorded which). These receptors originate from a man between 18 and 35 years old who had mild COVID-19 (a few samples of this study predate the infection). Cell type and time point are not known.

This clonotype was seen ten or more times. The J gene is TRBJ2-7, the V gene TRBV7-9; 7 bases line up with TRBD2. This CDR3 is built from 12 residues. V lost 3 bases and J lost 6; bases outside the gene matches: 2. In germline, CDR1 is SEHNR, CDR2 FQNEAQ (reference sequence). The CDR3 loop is CASSFTGGEQYV. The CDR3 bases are TGTGCCAGCAGCTTCACGGGGGGCGAGCAGTACGTC.

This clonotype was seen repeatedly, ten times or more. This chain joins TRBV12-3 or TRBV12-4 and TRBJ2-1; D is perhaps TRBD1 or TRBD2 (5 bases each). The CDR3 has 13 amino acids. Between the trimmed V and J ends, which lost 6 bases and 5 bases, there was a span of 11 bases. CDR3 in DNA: TGTGCCAGCAGACGGGACGTCGACAATGAGCAGTTCTTC. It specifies CASRRDVDNEQFF.

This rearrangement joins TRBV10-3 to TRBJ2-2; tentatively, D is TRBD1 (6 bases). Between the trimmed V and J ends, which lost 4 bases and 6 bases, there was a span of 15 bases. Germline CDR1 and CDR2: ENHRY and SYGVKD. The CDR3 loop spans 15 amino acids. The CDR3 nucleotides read TGTGCCATCAGTGTTCTATGGCAGGGGTCCGGGGAGCTGTTTTTT. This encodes CAISVLWQGSGELFF.

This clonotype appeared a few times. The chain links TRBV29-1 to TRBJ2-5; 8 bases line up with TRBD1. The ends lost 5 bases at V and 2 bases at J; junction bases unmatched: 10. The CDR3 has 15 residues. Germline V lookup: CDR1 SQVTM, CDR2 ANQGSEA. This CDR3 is CSVTISGGPQETQYF. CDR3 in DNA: TGCAGCGTTACAATCTCAGGGGGCCCTCAAGAGACCCAGTACTTC.

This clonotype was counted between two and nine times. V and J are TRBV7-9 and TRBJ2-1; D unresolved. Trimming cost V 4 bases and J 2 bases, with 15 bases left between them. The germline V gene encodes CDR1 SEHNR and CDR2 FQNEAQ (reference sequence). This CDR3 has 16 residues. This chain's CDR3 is CASSSRPHQAYNEQFF. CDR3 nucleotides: TGTGCCAGCAGCTCGAGGCCACACCAAGCCTACAATGAGCAGTTCTTC.

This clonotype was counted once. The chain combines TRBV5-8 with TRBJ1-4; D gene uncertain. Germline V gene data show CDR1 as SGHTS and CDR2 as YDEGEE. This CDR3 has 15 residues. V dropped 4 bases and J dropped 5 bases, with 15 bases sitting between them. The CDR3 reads CASSAQDGGNEKLFF. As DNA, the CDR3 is TGTGCCAGCAGCGCCCAGGACGGAGGGAATGAAAAACTGTTTTTT.

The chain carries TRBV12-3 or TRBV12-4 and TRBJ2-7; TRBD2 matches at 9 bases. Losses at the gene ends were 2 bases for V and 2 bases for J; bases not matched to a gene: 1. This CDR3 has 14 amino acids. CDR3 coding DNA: TGTGCCAGCAGTTTAACTAGCGGGCCCTACGAGCAGTACTTC. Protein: CASSLTSGPYEQYF.

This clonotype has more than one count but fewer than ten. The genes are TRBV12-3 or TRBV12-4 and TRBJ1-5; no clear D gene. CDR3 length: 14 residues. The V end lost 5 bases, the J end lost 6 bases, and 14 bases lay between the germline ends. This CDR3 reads CASSPVVLGQPQHF. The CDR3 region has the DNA TGTGCCAGCAGTCCCGTTGTATTAGGTCAGCCCCAGCATTTT.

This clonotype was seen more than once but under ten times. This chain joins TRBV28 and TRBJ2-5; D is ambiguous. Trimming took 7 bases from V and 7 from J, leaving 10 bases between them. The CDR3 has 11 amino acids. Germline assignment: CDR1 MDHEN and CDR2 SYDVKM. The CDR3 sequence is CASKVGGTQYF. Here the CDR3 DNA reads TGTGCCAGCAAAGTAGGCGGGACCCAGTACTTC.

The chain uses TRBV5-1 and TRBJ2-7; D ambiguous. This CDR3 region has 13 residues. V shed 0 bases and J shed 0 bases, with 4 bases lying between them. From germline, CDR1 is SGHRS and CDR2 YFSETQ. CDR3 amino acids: CASSLASSYEQYF. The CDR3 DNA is TGCGCCAGCAGCTTGGCAAGCTCCTACGAGCAGTACTTC.

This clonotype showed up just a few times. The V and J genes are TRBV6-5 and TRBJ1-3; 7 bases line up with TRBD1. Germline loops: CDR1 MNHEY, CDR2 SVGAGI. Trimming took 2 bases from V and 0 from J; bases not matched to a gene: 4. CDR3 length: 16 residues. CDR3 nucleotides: TGTGCCAGCAGTTACACGGACAGGACCTCTGGAAACACCATATATTTT. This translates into CASSYTDRTSGNTIYF.

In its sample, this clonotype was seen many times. CDR3 in DNA: TGTGCCAGCAGCCTCCAAAGGCCGTTCCAAGAGACCCAGTACTTC. This sequence encodes CASSLQRPFQETQYF. The gene calls are TRBV7-8 and TRBJ2-5; D ambiguous. The CDR3 is 15 residues long. The V and J ends lost 5 bases and 1 base respectively, with 14 bases between them. Germline V lookup: CDR1 SGHVS, CDR2 FQNEAQ.

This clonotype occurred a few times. Written as DNA, the CDR3 is TGCGCCAGCAGCTTGGGTGCGCTCTCTAGCACAGATACGCAGTATTTT. Its translation: CASSLGALSSTDTQYF. The rearrangement joins TRBV5-1 to TRBJ2-3; D uncertain. CDR1 is SGHRS, CDR2 YFSETQ, per germline. The ends were cut back, 0 bases at V and 0 bases at J, with 11 bases in the middle. The CDR3 is made up of 16 amino acids.

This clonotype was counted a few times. The chain's CDR3 is CASSLDRYSYEQYF. For the CDR3, the DNA is TGTGCCAGCAGCCTGGACCGTTACTCCTACGAGCAGTACTTC. V is TRBV7-2 and J is TRBJ2-7, with D hard to call. V was pared by 5 bases and J by 0 bases, with 11 bases between. The CDR3 has 14 residues. From germline, CDR1 is SGHTA and CDR2 FQGNSA.

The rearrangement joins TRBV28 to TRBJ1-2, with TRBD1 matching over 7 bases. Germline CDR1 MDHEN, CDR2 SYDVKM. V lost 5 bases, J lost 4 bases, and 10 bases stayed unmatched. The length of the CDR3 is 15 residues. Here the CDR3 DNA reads TGTGCCAGCAGTCCTGGATCAGGGGGGGGCTATGGCTACACCTTC. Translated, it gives CASSPGSGGGYGYTF.

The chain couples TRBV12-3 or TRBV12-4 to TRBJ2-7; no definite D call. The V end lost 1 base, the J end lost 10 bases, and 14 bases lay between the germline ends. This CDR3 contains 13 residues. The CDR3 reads CASSLDYSQAQYV. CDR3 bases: TGTGCCAGCAGTTTAGACTACTCCCAGGCCCAGTACGTC.

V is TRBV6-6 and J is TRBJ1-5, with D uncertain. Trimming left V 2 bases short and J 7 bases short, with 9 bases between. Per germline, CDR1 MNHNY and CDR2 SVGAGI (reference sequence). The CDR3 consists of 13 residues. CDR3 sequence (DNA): TGTGCCAGCAGTTACCAGGTCGGACAGCCCCAGCATTTT. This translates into CASSYQVGQPQHF.

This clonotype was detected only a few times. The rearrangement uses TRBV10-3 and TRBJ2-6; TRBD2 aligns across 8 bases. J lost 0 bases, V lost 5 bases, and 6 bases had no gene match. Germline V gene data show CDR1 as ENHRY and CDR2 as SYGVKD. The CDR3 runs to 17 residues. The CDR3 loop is CAISLASGFSGANVLTF. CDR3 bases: TGTGCCATCAGTCTGGCTAGCGGGTTCTCTGGGGCCAACGTCCTGACTTTC.